Below are 5 T cell receptor beta chains sequenced from a single sample in a study of blood T cell repertoires in COVID-19. The table came from immunoSEQ multiplex PCR; TCRdb's copy has only in-frame clones and leaves some out. Among a few hundred thousand clones listed, approximately 89% were seen once. The sequencing sample was made of PBMCs or T cells enriched from blood (not recorded which). These receptors all come from a woman between 25 and 40 years old who had recovered from COVID-19.

J is TRBJ1-3 and V is TRBV10-3; D unresolved. The V gene's germline CDR1 is ENHRY and CDR2 SYGVKD. This CDR3 contains 14 residues. Deletions cut 0 bases from V and 4 bases from J, with 7 bases between. The CDR3 nucleotides are TGTGCCATCAGTGAGTCGAAAGAGGGAAACACCATATATTTT. Protein sequence: CAISESKEGNTIYF.

The chain uses TRBV5-6 and TRBJ2-7; D gene unclear. V was cut by 3 bases and J by 9 bases, with 10 bases left in between. CDR3 length equals 11 residues. Germline V CDR1 and CDR2: SGHDT, YYEEEE. In DNA form, the CDR3 reads TGTGCCAGCAGCTCGAGAACCGGGCAGTACTTC. Translation: CASSSRTGQYF.

The chain uses TRBV4-2 and TRBJ2-7; 14 positions agree with TRBD2. The J segment lost 1 base and the V segment lost 0 bases, leaving 8 bases of the junction unmatched. Germline V gene lookup returns CDR1 LGHNA and CDR2 YNFKEQ. The CDR3 loop spans 19 amino acids. The CDR3 is CASSQDSTSGRALSYEQYF. CDR3 nucleotides: TGTGCCAGCAGCCAAGATTCGACTAGCGGGAGGGCCCTATCCTACGAGCAGTACTTC.

The gene calls are TRBV19 and TRBJ1-6, with no clear D. Germline-derived CDR1 and CDR2 are LNHDA and SQIVND (reference sequence). The CDR3 runs to 16 residues. Trimming pared 3 bases from V and 6 bases from J, leaving 15 bases between. CDR3 DNA sequence: TGTGCCAGTAGTATTTCTAATTCGAGGGCTAATTCACCCCTCCACTTT. This codes for CASSISNSRANSPLHF.

The chain employs TRBV19 and TRBJ1-6, with 7 positions matching TRBD1. Germline CDR1 and CDR2: LNHDA and SQIVND (reference sequence). CDR3 length: 14 amino acids. The V segment lost 10 bases and the J segment 5 bases; nucleotides outside the gene matches: 8. The CDR3 coding sequence is TGTGCCACAAGAACCGGGACAGATAATTCACCCCTCCACTTT. Translated, it gives CATRTGTDNSPLHF.